The rows below give T cell receptor beta chains drawn from one sample of a study of cytomegalovirus exposure and HLA in healthy donors. TCRdb's table, derived via immunoSEQ multiplex PCR, lists solely in-frame clones and lacks some. Among about 160,000 clones listed, approximately 86% were seen once. Material: PBMCs. The receptor set was obtained from a woman aged 18-35 years in good health and CMV-seronegative. Both conserved end residues are part of each CDR3. The D gene is left open where the match is weak. Clone size is stated in some rows and not others, as once, few, many or a class when expanded.

J: TRBJ1-1
size: NA
D: NA
V: TRBV30
CDR3: CAWMRTQNTEAFF
DNA: TGTGCCTGGATGCGGACACAAAACACTGAAGCTTTCTTT

J: TRBJ1-2
size: NA
D: TRBD1
V: TRBV5-1
CDR3: CASTPGTGGISYGYTF
DNA: TGCGCCAGCACCCCCGGGACAGGGGGCATTAGCTATGGCTACACCTTC

J: TRBJ1-6
size: NA
D: NA
V: TRBV7-3
CDR3: CASSLQGFVSPLHF
DNA: TGTGCCAGCAGCTTACAGGGTTTCGTTTCACCCCTCCACTTT

J: TRBJ2-7
size: few
D: NA
V: TRBV10-3
CDR3: CAINRDGDYEQYF
DNA: TGTGCCATCAACAGGGACGGCGACTACGAGCAGTACTTC

J: TRBJ1-1
size: NA
D: TRBD1
V: TRBV13
CDR3: CASSATGTGGPNTEAFF
DNA: TGTGCCAGCAGCGCCACCGGGACAGGGGGCCCGAACACTGAAGCTTTCTTT

J: TRBJ1-5
size: NA
D: NA
V: TRBV5-1
CDR3: CASRLGGGDQPQHF
DNA: TGCGCCAGCCGACTTGGCGGGGGCGATCAGCCCCAGCATTTT

J: TRBJ2-3
size: NA
D: NA
V: TRBV10-1
CDR3: CASSDQGLTDTQYF
DNA: TGCGCCAGCAGTGACCAGGGGCTTACAGATACGCAGTATTTT

J: TRBJ2-1
size: NA
D: NA
V: TRBV9
CDR3: CASSVVGTTNNEQFF
DNA: TGTGCCAGCAGCGTAGTAGGGACAACTAACAATGAGCAGTTCTTC

J: TRBJ2-5
size: many
D: NA
V: TRBV2
CDR3: CASGAQETQYF
DNA: TGTGCCAGCGGGGCCCAAGAGACCCAGTACTTC

J: TRBJ2-4
size: NA
D: NA
V: TRBV2
CDR3: CASQPTGATLAKNIQYF
DNA: TGTGCCAGCCAACCCACAGGAGCAACCTTAGCCAAAAACATTCAGTACTTC

J: TRBJ2-5
size: NA
D: TRBD1
V: TRBV29-1
CDR3: CSVDRGKTQYF
DNA: TGCAGCGTCGACAGGGGAAAGACCCAGTACTTC

J: TRBJ2-7
size: NA
D: NA
V: TRBV18
CDR3: CASSPPRLVYEQYF
DNA: TGTGCCAGCTCACCCCCCCGACTAGTCTACGAGCAGTACTTC

J: TRBJ2-7
size: few
D: NA
V: TRBV7-3
CDR3: CASSSTGLGEQYF
DNA: TGTGCCAGCAGCTCTACAGGATTGGGCGAGCAGTACTTC

J: TRBJ2-1
size: few
D: NA
V: TRBV6-4
CDR3: CASSDSTAGEQFF
DNA: TGTGCCAGCAGTGACTCGACTGCGGGTGAGCAGTTCTTC

J: TRBJ1-3
size: NA
D: NA
V: TRBV9
CDR3: CASSVETFGTIYF
DNA: TGTGCCAGCAGCGTAGAGACCTTCGGGACCATATATTTT

J: TRBJ2-2
size: NA
D: TRBD1
V: TRBV2
CDR3: CASSERDRVTTGELFF
DNA: TGTGCCAGCAGTGAACGGGACAGGGTAACCACCGGGGAGCTGTTTTTT

J: TRBJ1-4
size: few
D: TRBD1
V: TRBV28
CDR3: CASSLNRGVTEKLFF
DNA: TGTGCCAGCAGTTTAAACAGGGGCGTGACTGAAAAACTGTTTTTT

J: TRBJ2-7
size: NA
D: NA
V: TRBV6-1
CDR3: CASSDGQTTGYEQYF
DNA: TGTGCCAGCAGTGACGGGCAGACCACAGGATACGAGCAGTACTTC

J: TRBJ2-7
size: NA
D: NA
V: TRBV25-1
CDR3: CASSEPEEGLSYEQYF
DNA: TGTGCCAGCAGTGAGCCCGAGGAGGGACTCTCTTACGAGCAGTACTTC

J: TRBJ2-5
size: NA
D: TRBD2
V: TRBV7-2
CDR3: CASSSGATSGWETQYF
DNA: TGTGCCAGCAGCTCGGGGGCGACTAGCGGGTGGGAGACCCAGTACTTC

J: TRBJ2-6
size: once
D: NA
V: TRBV23-1
CDR3: CASSSRRVSGANVLTF
DNA: TGCGCCAGCAGTAGCCGCCGGGTCTCTGGGGCCAACGTCCTGACTTTC

J: TRBJ2-7
size: NA
D: TRBD2
V: TRBV19
CDR3: CATREVAGGSQYF
DNA: TGTGCCACTAGGGAGGTAGCGGGAGGCTCGCAGTACTTC

J: TRBJ2-7
size: once
D: NA
V: TRBV4-3
CDR3: CASSLVLPGTYSYEQYF
DNA: TGCGCCAGCAGCCTTGTGCTCCCCGGGACTTACTCCTACGAGCAGTACTTC

J: TRBJ2-3
size: NA
D: TRBD2
V: TRBV9
CDR3: CASSVGLAGISYF
DNA: TGTGCCAGCAGCGTAGGACTAGCGGGTATCTCGTATTTT

J: TRBJ2-1
size: NA
D: TRBD2
V: TRBV18
CDR3: CASSPPRTSGGAISYNEQFF
DNA: TGTGCCAGCTCACCACCGCGGACTAGCGGGGGGGCGATATCTTACAATGAGCAGTTCTTC

J: TRBJ1-3
size: NA
D: NA
V: TRBV9
CDR3: CASSAWRGSGNTIYF
DNA: TGTGCCAGCAGCGCCTGGAGGGGCTCTGGAAACACCATATATTTT

J: TRBJ1-3
size: once
D: NA
V: TRBV27
CDR3: CASMPWGSEGRMPGNTIYF
DNA: TGTGCCAGCATGCCCTGGGGTAGCGAGGGGAGGATGCCTGGAAACACCATATATTTT

J: TRBJ2-7
size: few
D: NA
V: TRBV30
CDR3: CAGGTDMSGQYF
DNA: TGTGCCGGGGGGACAGACATGAGCGGGCAGTACTTC

J: TRBJ2-5
size: NA
D: NA
V: TRBV27
CDR3: CASMQSPGTQETQYF
DNA: TGTGCCAGCATGCAGTCCCCGGGAACCCAAGAGACCCAGTACTTC

J: TRBJ2-5
size: NA
D: TRBD1
V: TRBV5-1
CDR3: CASSRALQGTMETQYF
DNA: TGCGCCAGCAGCCGGGCCCTACAGGGGACGATGGAGACCCAGTACTTC

J: TRBJ1-2
size: NA
D: TRBD1
V: TRBV14
CDR3: CASSQDQGAAYGYTF
DNA: TGTGCCAGCAGCCAAGATCAGGGGGCGGCGTATGGCTACACCTTC

J: TRBJ1-2
size: NA
D: NA
V: TRBV13
CDR3: CASSLGRQTNYGYTF
DNA: TGTGCCAGCAGCTTAGGAAGACAAACTAACTATGGCTACACCTTC

J: TRBJ1-2
size: NA
D: NA
V: TRBV4-1
CDR3: CASSQSLLAGGYTF
DNA: TGCGCCAGCAGCCAATCCCTTTTGGCGGGGGGCTACACCTTC

J: TRBJ1-1
size: NA
D: NA
V: TRBV19
CDR3: CATGTRGSEAFF
DNA: TGTGCCACGGGCACGAGAGGGTCTGAAGCTTTCTTT

J: TRBJ1-5
size: NA
D: NA
V: TRBV4-1
CDR3: CASSPGFGYNQPQHF
DNA: TGCGCCAGCAGCCCGGGTTTTGGATACAATCAGCCCCAGCATTTT

J: TRBJ2-7
size: NA
D: NA
V: TRBV18
CDR3: CASSQAGKGEQYF
DNA: TGTGCCAGCTCACAGGCAGGGAAGGGCGAGCAGTACTTC

J: TRBJ1-4
size: NA
D: TRBD1
V: TRBV5-1
CDR3: CASSFGDRGEKLFF
DNA: TGCGCCAGCAGCTTCGGGGACAGGGGTGAAAAACTGTTTTTT

J: TRBJ1-2
size: NA
D: NA
V: TRBV2
CDR3: CASIGGGDGNGYTF
DNA: TGTGCCAGCATAGGAGGAGGGGATGGGAATGGCTACACCTTC

J: TRBJ2-1
size: NA
D: TRBD1
V: TRBV15
CDR3: CATSRGLAGTGLNEQFF
DNA: TGTGCCACCAGCAGAGGTTTGGCCGGGACAGGTTTAAATGAGCAGTTCTTC

J: TRBJ2-7
size: NA
D: TRBD1
V: TRBV13
CDR3: CASSLRQGEQYF
DNA: TGTGCCAGCAGCCTAAGACAGGGGGAGCAGTACTTC

J: TRBJ1-1
size: few
D: TRBD1
V: TRBV10-3
CDR3: CAIKYEHTGEVTEAFF
DNA: TGTGCCATCAAATATGAGCATACAGGGGAAGTAACTGAAGCTTTCTTT

J: TRBJ1-1
size: NA
D: NA
V: TRBV2
CDR3: CASSMQGRGTEAFF
DNA: TGTGCCAGCAGTATGCAGGGGAGAGGGACTGAAGCTTTCTTT

J: TRBJ2-1
size: NA
D: NA
V: TRBV6-5
CDR3: CASSPTGTHGEQFF
DNA: TGTGCCAGCAGCCCCACAGGGACACACGGTGAGCAGTTCTTC

J: TRBJ2-3
size: NA
D: NA
V: TRBV4-3
CDR3: CASSQMAGITDTQYF
DNA: TGCGCCAGCAGCCAGATGGCAGGGATCACAGATACGCAGTATTTT

J: TRBJ2-7
size: NA
D: NA
V: TRBV2
CDR3: CASRFSRRGSYEQYF
DNA: TGTGCCAGCAGGTTTAGTAGGAGGGGCTCCTACGAGCAGTACTTC

J: TRBJ1-1
size: NA
D: TRBD1
V: TRBV2
CDR3: CASSVQGAGNTEAFF
DNA: TGTGCCAGCAGTGTCCAGGGGGCGGGTAACACTGAAGCTTTCTTT